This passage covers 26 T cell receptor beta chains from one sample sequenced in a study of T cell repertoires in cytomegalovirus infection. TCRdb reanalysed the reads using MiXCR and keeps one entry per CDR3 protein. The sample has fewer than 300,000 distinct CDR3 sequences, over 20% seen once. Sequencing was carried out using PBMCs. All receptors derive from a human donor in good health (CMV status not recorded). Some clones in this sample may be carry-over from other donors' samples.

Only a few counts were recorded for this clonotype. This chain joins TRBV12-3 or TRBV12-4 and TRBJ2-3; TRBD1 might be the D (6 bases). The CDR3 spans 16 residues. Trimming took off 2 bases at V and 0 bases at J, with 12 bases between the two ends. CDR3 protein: CASSLTRTASTDTQYF. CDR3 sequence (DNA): TGTGCCAGCAGTTTAACCCGGACAGCTAGCACAGATACGCAGTATTTT.

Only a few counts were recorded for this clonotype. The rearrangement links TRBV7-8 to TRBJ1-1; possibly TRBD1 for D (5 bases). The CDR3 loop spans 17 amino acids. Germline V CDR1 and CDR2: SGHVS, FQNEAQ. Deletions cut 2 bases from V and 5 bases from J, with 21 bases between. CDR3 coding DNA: TGTGCCAGCAGCTTAAGGCGGCCAGGGATCTTAAGTACTGAAGCTTTCTTT. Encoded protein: CASSLRRPGILSTEAFF. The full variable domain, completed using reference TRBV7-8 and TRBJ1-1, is GAGVSQSPRYKVAKRGQDVALRCDPISGHVSLFWYQQALGQGPEFLTYFQNEAQLDKSGLPSDRFFAERPEGSVSTLKIQRTQQEDSAVYLCASSLRRPGILSTEAFFGQGTRLTVV.

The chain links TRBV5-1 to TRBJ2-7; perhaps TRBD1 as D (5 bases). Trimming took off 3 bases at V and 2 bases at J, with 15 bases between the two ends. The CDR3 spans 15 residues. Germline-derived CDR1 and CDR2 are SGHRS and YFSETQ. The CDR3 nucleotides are TGCGCCAGCAGCTGGGGCGCAGACCTGACCTACGAGCAGTACTTC. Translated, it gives CASSWGADLTYEQYF.

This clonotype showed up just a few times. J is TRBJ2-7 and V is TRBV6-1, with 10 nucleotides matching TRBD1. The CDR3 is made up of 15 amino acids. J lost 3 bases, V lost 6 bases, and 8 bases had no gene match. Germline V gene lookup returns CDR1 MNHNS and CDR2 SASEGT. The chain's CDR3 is CASRFRDRGGYEQYF. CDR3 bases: TGTGCCAGCAGATTCCGGGACAGGGGTGGCTACGAGCAGTACTTC.

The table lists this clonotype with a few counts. The CDR3 reads CASSLDRGTGELFF. The CDR3, as DNA: TGTGCCAGCAGCTTAGATAGGGGAACCGGGGAGCTGTTTTTT. This chain links TRBV7-7 with TRBJ2-2, with TRBD1 as a possible D gene (5 bases). V lost 1 base, J lost 5 bases, and 8 bases lay in between. Germline V gene lookup returns CDR1 SSHAT and CDR2 FNYEAQ (reference sequence). The CDR3 covers 14 residues.

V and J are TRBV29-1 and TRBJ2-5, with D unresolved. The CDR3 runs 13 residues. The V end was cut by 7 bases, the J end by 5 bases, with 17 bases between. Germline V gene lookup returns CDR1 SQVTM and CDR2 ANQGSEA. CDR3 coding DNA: TGCAGCGCTCACCGAAGCGCCGGTGAGACCCAGTACTTC. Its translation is CSAHRSAGETQYF.

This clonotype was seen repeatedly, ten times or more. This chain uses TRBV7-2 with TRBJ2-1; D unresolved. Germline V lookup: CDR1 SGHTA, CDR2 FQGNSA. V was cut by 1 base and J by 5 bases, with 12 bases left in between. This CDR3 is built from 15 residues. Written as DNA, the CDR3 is TGTGCCAGCAGCTTAGAGGGTAGGGCAAACAATGAGCAGTTCTTC. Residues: CASSLEGRANNEQFF.

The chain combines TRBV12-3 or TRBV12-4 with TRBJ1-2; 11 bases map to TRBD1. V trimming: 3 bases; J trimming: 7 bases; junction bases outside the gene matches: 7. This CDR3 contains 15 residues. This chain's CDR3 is CASSLGGQGARGYTF. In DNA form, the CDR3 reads TGTGCCAGCAGTTTGGGTGGACAGGGGGCGCGTGGCTACACCTTC.

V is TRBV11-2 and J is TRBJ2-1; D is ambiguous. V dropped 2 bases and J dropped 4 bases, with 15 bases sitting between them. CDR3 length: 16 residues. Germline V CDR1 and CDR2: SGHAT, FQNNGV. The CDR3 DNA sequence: TGTGCCAGCAGCTTATCCTTGGATCCCGTATACAATGAGCAGTTCTTC. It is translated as CASSLSLDPVYNEQFF.

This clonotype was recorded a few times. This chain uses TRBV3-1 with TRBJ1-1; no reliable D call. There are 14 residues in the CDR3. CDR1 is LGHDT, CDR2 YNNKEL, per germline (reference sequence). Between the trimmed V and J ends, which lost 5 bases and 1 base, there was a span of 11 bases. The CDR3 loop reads CASSSWTANTEAFF. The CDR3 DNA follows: TGTGCCAGCAGCTCCTGGACGGCGAACACTGAAGCTTTCTTT.

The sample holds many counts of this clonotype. For the CDR3, the DNA is TGTGCCAGCAGTCTTCAGGGGGTACCTGGGGCCAACGTCCTGACTTTC. It yields the protein CASSLQGVPGANVLTF. The chain links TRBV28 to TRBJ2-6; 7 bases are a match to TRBD1. Germline V lookup: CDR1 MDHEN, CDR2 SYDVKM. This CDR3 comprises 16 residues. After removal of 5 bases from V and 2 bases from J, the junction contained 6 bases not matched to a gene.

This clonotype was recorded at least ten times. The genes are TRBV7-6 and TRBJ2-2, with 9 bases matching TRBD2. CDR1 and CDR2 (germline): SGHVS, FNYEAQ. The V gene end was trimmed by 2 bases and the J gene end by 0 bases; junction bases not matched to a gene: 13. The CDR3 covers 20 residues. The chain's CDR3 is CASSLTEVREGIANTGELFF. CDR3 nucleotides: TGTGCCAGCAGCTTAACGGAAGTGCGGGAGGGAATTGCGAACACCGGGGAGCTGTTTTTT.

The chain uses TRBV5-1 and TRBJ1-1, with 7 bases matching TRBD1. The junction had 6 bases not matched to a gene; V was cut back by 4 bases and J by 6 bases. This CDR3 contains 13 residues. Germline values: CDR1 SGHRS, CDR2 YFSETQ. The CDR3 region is CASSGKGAAEAFF. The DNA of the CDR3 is TGCGCCAGCAGCGGAAAGGGGGCCGCTGAAGCTTTCTTT.

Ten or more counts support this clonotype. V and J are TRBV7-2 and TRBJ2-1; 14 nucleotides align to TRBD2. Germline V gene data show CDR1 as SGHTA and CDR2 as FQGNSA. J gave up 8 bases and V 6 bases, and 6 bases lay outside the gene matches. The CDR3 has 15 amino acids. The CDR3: CASRAGLAGEYEQFF. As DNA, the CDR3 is TGTGCCAGCAGGGCGGGACTAGCGGGAGAGTATGAGCAGTTCTTC. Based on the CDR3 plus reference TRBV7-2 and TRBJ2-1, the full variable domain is GAGVSQSPSNKVTEKGKDVELRCDPISGHTALYWYRQSLGQGLEFLIYFQGNSAPDKSGLPSDRFSAERTGGSVSTLTIQRTQQEDSAVYLCASRAGLAGEYEQFFGPGTRLTVL.

The CDR3 nucleotides read TGTGCCAGCAGTGAGGGCCCGGGGGGGGCCGGAGATACGCAGTATTTT. Translating gives CASSEGPGGAGDTQYF. This rearrangement joins TRBV2 to TRBJ2-3; 8 nucleotides line up with TRBD2. Germline V gene sequence: CDR1 SNHLY, CDR2 FYNNEI. The CDR3 runs to 16 residues. Germline trimming cut 3 bases from V and 5 bases from J; bases unmatched to any gene: 10.

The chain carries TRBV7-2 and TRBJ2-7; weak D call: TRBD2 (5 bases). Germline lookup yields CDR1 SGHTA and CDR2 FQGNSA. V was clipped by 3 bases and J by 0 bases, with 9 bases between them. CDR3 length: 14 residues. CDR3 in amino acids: CASSFRLSSYEQYF. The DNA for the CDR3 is TGTGCCAGCAGCTTCAGACTAAGCTCCTACGAGCAGTACTTC. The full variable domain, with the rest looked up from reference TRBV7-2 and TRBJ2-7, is GAGVSQSPSNKVTEKGKDVELRCDPISGHTALYWYRQSLGQGLEFLIYFQGNSAPDKSGLPSDRFSAERTGGSVSTLTIQRTQQEDSAVYLCASSFRLSSYEQYFGPGTRLTVT.

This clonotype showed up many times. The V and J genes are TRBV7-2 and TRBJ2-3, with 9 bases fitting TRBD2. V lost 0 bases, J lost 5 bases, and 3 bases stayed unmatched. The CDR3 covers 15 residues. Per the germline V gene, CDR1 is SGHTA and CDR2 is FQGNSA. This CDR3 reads CASSLASGSLDTQYF. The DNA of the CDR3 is TGTGCCAGCAGCTTAGCTAGCGGGAGCTTAGATACGCAGTATTTT. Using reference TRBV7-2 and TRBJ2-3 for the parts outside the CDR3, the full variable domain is GAGVSQSPSNKVTEKGKDVELRCDPISGHTALYWYRQSLGQGLEFLIYFQGNSAPDKSGLPSDRFSAERTGGSVSTLTIQRTQQEDSAVYLCASSLASGSLDTQYFGPGTRLTVL.

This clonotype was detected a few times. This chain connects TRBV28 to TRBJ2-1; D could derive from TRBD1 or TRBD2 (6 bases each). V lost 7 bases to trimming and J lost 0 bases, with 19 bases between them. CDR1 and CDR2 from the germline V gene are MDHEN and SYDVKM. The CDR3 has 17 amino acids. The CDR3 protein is CASTPTGALSSYNEQFF. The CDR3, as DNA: TGTGCCAGCACCCCAACGGGGGCCCTCAGCTCCTACAATGAGCAGTTCTTC.

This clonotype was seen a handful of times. CDR3 sequence reads: CASSQIDSANSPLHF. The CDR3 DNA reads as TGTGCCAGCAGCCAGATCGATAGCGCCAATTCACCCCTCCACTTT. This chain connects TRBV3-1 to TRBJ1-6; D gene unclear. The CDR3 contains 15 residues. From germline, CDR1 is LGHDT and CDR2 YNNKEL (reference sequence). V lost 3 bases and J lost 7, with 13 bases in between.

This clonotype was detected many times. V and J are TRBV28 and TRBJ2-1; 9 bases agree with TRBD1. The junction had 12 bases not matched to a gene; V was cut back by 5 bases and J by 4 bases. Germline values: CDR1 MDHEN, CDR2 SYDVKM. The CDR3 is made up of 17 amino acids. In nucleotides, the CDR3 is TGTGCCAGCAGTGAGGGACAGGGTAGAGGTCGGTACAATGAGCAGTTCTTC. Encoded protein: CASSEGQGRGRYNEQFF.

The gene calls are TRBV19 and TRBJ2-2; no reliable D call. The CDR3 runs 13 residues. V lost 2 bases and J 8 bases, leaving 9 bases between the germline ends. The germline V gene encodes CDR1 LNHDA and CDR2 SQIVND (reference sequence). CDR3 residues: CASSISSQGELFF. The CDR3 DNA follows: TGTGCCAGTAGTATATCCTCTCAGGGGGAGCTGTTTTTT.

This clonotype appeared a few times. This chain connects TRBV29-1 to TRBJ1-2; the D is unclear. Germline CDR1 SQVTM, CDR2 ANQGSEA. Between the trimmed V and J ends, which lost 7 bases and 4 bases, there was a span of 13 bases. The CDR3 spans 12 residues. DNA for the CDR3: TGCAGCGGGCGGGCGGCCGGCTATGGCTACACCTTC. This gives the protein CSGRAAGYGYTF.

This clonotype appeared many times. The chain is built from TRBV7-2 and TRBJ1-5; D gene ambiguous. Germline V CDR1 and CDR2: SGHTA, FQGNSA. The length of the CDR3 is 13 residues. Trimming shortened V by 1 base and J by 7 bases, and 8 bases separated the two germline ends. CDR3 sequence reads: CASSLGGEQPQHF. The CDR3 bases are TGTGCCAGCAGCTTAGGGGGAGAGCAGCCCCAGCATTTT.

CDR3 sequence reads: CASSMIGDTLNTEAFF. The CDR3 DNA follows: TGTGCCAGTAGTATGATAGGGGACACCTTAAACACTGAAGCTTTCTTT. V is TRBV19 and J is TRBJ1-1, with TRBD1 as a possible D gene (6 bases). This CDR3 has 16 residues. The V and J ends lost 3 bases and 2 bases respectively, with 16 bases between them. The germline CDR1 and CDR2 sequences are LNHDA and SQIVND (reference sequence).

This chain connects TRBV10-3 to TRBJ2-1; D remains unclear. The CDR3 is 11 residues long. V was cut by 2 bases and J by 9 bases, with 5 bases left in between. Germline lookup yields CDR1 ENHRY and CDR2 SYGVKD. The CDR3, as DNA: TGTGCCATCAGTGAGCTTGGTGAGCAGTTCTTC. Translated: CAISELGEQFF.

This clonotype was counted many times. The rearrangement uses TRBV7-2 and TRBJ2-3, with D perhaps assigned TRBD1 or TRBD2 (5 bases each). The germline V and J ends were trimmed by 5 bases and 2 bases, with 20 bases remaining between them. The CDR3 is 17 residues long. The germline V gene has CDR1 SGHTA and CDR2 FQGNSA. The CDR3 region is CASSLTGTVSFTDTQYF. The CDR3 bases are TGTGCCAGCAGCCTTACCGGGACGGTTTCCTTCACAGATACGCAGTATTTT.